Below, 7 T cell receptor beta chains from the same sample are listed, as sequenced in a study of CD8+ T cells in alopecia areata. Treatment reported: oral pan-JAK inhibitor, 5-10 mg twice daily. Following extraction, RNA underwent reverse transcription to cDNA, which served as the sequencing template. TCRdb's table, derived via immunoSEQ multiplex PCR, lists solely in-frame clones and lacks some. The table has about 140,000 clones, about 88% seen once. Sequencing was performed on CD8+ T cells sorted from blood, taken at week 4, from a patient treated with tofacitinib. These receptors came from a human donor with alopecia areata.

The chain links TRBV14 to TRBJ2-1; no definite D call. The CDR3 loop spans 13 amino acids. The V gene lost 1 base and the J gene lost 3 bases, with 4 bases spanning the gap. Per the germline V gene, CDR1 is SGHDN and CDR2 is FVKESK. CDR3 loop: CASSQGHYNEQFF. DNA for the CDR3: TGTGCCAGCAGCCAAGGCCACTACAATGAGCAGTTCTTC.

The chain carries TRBV5-6 and TRBJ1-2; possible D gene TRBD1, 6 bases. Trimming left V 3 bases short and J 6 bases short, with 18 bases between. The CDR3 sequence is 15 residues long. Germline V gene lookup returns CDR1 SGHDT and CDR2 YYEEEE. The CDR3 coding sequence is TGTGCCAGCAGCTGGTTGACGGCGGGGGCGCATGGCTACACCTTC. It translates to CASSWLTAGAHGYTF. Complete variable domain (other parts from reference TRBV5-6 and TRBJ1-2): DAGVTQSPTHLIKTRGQQVTLRCSPKSGHDTVSWYQQALGQGPQFIFQYYEEEERQRGNFPDRFSGHQFPNYSSELNVNALLLGDSALYLCASSWLTAGAHGYTFGSGTRLTVV.

The rearrangement uses TRBV30 and TRBJ2-1; 7 bases agree with TRBD2. With V trimmed by 5 bases and J by 8 bases, 6 bases remained unmatched. Germline lookup yields CDR1 GTSNPN and CDR2 SVGIG (reference sequence). The CDR3 is made up of 12 amino acids. CDR3 DNA: TGTGCCTGGGAGGTCCGGGGGGATGAGCAGTTCTTC. This sequence encodes CAWEVRGDEQFF.

The chain joins TRBV2 to TRBJ2-4, with 11 bases aligning to TRBD1. Losses at the gene ends were 3 bases for V and 9 bases for J; bases not matched to a gene: 7. The CDR3 contains 15 residues. Germline CDR1 SNHLY, CDR2 FYNNEI. The CDR3 DNA follows: TGTGCCAGCAGTGACTCTTTGGGGACAGGGGGCATTCAGTACTTC. Residues: CASSDSLGTGGIQYF.

V is TRBV10-2 and J is TRBJ2-5, with 8 bases fitting TRBD2. V trimming: 6 bases; J trimming: 4 bases; junction bases outside the gene matches: 1. The CDR3 has 12 residues. Germline CDR1 WSHSY, CDR2 SAAADI. CDR3 sequence (DNA): TGCGCCAGCAGAGGGACTAGAGAGACCCAGTACTTC. Translated, it gives CASRGTRETQYF.

This CDR3 reads CAWSVRLARGEQFF. CDR3 nucleotide sequence: TGTGCCTGGAGTGTACGGCTAGCGCGTGGTGAGCAGTTCTTC. This chain connects TRBV30 to TRBJ2-1; TRBD2 is a possible D gene (6 bases). Per germline, CDR1 GTSNPN and CDR2 SVGIG (reference sequence). V shed 0 bases and J shed 9 bases, with 15 bases lying between them. The CDR3 loop spans 14 amino acids.

V gene TRBV25-1 combines with J gene TRBJ1-5; 7 bases match TRBD1. Germline CDR1 reads MGHDK; CDR2 reads SYGVNS. This CDR3 is 13 amino acids long. The ends lost 7 bases at V and 1 base at J; junction bases unmatched: 1. CDR3 loop: CASMTGSNQPQHF. The CDR3, as DNA: TGTGCCAGCATGACAGGGAGCAATCAGCCCCAGCATTTT.